These 32 T cell receptor beta chains originate from one sample sequenced in a study of PD-1 blockade in classical Hodgkin lymphoma. Measured with immunoSEQ multiplex PCR; TCRdb has only the in-frame clones, and not every one. Of about 85,000 clones detected, 92% appear once; the ten largest clones hold over 2%. Each patient relapsed following autologous stem cell transplantation, and prior brentuximab vedotin exposure differed. This sample comprised peripheral blood mononuclear cells (PBMCs), obtained before the second cycle of nivolumab. All receptors come from a human donor with classical Hodgkin lymphoma.

This clone showed up just once. V gene TRBV6-5 combines with J gene TRBJ1-1, with TRBD1 as a possible D gene (5 bases). V was trimmed by 9 bases and J by 7 bases, leaving 18 bases between them. Germline V gene sequence: CDR1 MNHEY, CDR2 SVGAGI. The length of the CDR3 is 13 residues. The CDR3, as DNA: TGTGCCAGTTCGCGGGGCGGGAGTCTTGAAGCTTTCTTT. This translates into CASSRGGSLEAFF.

The gene calls are TRBV7-8 and TRBJ2-3; TRBD2 matches 9 bases. The V and J ends lost 1 base and 1 base, in that order; junction bases with no gene match: 6. The CDR3 covers 17 residues. CDR1 SGHVS and CDR2 FQNEAQ come from the germline V gene. This CDR3 is CASSLGLAGWGTDTQYF. CDR3 nucleotide sequence: TGTGCCAGCAGCTTAGGGCTAGCGGGGTGGGGCACAGATACGCAGTATTTT.

This clone was detected a few times. The gene calls are TRBV28 and TRBJ1-5, with TRBD1 matching over 9 bases. V trimming: 3 bases; J trimming: 6 bases; junction bases outside the gene matches: 3. CDR1 is MDHEN, CDR2 SYDVKM, per germline. The CDR3 length is 14 residues. Here the CDR3 reads CASSFDRGVQPQHF. The CDR3 bases are TGTGCCAGCAGTTTCGACAGGGGGGTTCAGCCCCAGCATTTT.

V is TRBV10-3 and J is TRBJ2-3; TRBD2 agrees at 7 bases. The V and J ends lost 10 bases and 5 bases, in that order; junction bases with no gene match: 9. Germline values: CDR1 ENHRY, CDR2 SYGVKD. The CDR3 covers 13 residues. This chain's CDR3 is CATSGLPGDTQYF. As DNA, the CDR3 is TGTGCCACTAGCGGTCTCCCGGGAGATACGCAGTATTTT.

This clone was counted a single time. The J gene is TRBJ2-3, the V gene TRBV7-2; 8 nucleotides align to TRBD1. CDR3 length: 16 residues. The V segment lost 4 bases and the J segment 3 bases; nucleotides outside the gene matches: 9. Germline assignment: CDR1 SGHTA and CDR2 FQGNSA. Here the CDR3 reads CASSSVPRTGTDTQYF. DNA of the CDR3: TGTGCCAGCAGCTCCGTACCTAGGACAGGGACAGATACGCAGTATTTT.

V is TRBV18 and J is TRBJ1-4; the D gene is possibly TRBD1 (5 bases). The V end lost 6 bases, the J end lost 7 bases, and 9 bases lay between the germline ends. Germline V gene sequence: CDR1 KGHSH, CDR2 LQKENI. This CDR3 has 12 amino acids. CDR3 bases: TGTGCCAGCTCGAGCAGGGCTGAAAAACTGTTTTTT. Residues: CASSSRAEKLFF.

This clone was observed once. This chain connects TRBV28 to TRBJ2-7; 7 nucleotides agree with TRBD2. This CDR3 contains 15 residues. Per the germline V gene, CDR1 is MDHEN and CDR2 is SYDVKM. J was trimmed by 1 base and V by 4 bases; bases with no gene match: 7. CDR3 in DNA: TGTGCCAGCAGTTCAACGGGAGGCTGGTCCTACGAGCAGTACTTC. It is translated as CASSSTGGWSYEQYF.

The V and J genes are TRBV30 and TRBJ1-1; 9 positions match TRBD1. Losses at the gene ends were 2 bases for V and 3 bases for J; bases not matched to a gene: 10. Germline CDR1 is GTSNPN and CDR2 is SVGIG (reference sequence). The CDR3 is 16 amino acids. The CDR3 spells CAWSLSPQGADTEAFF. CDR3 nucleotide sequence: TGTGCCTGGAGTCTCAGTCCACAGGGGGCCGACACTGAAGCTTTCTTT.

The genes are TRBV9 and TRBJ2-2; the match to TRBD2 covers 7 bases. Germline V CDR1 and CDR2: SGDLS, YYNGEE. The CDR3 totals 18 residues. V shed 0 bases, J shed 2 bases, and the junction held 10 bases outside the gene matches. Here the CDR3 reads CASSVEALAALNTGELFF. Written as DNA, the CDR3 is TGTGCCAGCAGCGTAGAGGCCCTAGCGGCCCTCAACACCGGGGAGCTGTTTTTT.

V and J are TRBV6-4 and TRBJ2-7; D possibly corresponds to TRBD2 (5 bases). The V end was cut by 7 bases, the J end by 1 base, with 11 bases between. The CDR3 sequence is 13 residues long. The V gene's germline CDR1 is MRHNA and CDR2 SNTAGT. The CDR3 DNA sequence: TGTGCCAGCACTGCGAGGGATTCCTACGAGCAGTACTTC. Translation: CASTARDSYEQYF.

The J gene is TRBJ1-6, the V gene TRBV6-5; D perhaps matches TRBD1 (5 bases). The germline V and J ends were trimmed by 0 bases and 9 bases, with 12 bases remaining between them. Germline V gene sequence: CDR1 MNHEY, CDR2 SVGAGI. The CDR3 sequence is 15 residues long. The CDR3 reads CASSYSGVGGSPLHF. The CDR3 coding sequence is TGTGCCAGCAGTTACTCGGGAGTTGGGGGTTCACCCCTCCACTTT.

The chain couples TRBV11-2 to TRBJ2-3; D gene ambiguous. V lost 0 bases to trimming and J lost 8 bases, with 24 bases between them. Germline CDR1 SGHAT, CDR2 FQNNGV. The CDR3 is 18 amino acids. The CDR3 nucleotides read TGTGCCAGCAGCTTAGATCTTCCCGGCAAGACCCTTGCGACTACGCAGTATTTT. This sequence encodes CASSLDLPGKTLATTQYF.

V gene TRBV5-1 combines with J gene TRBJ1-1; D perhaps matches TRBD1 (5 bases). The length of the CDR3 is 14 residues. Germline-derived CDR1 and CDR2 are SGHRS and YFSETQ. Trimming left V 2 bases short and J 1 base short, with 9 bases between. The CDR3 is CASSFWGQNTEAFF. For the CDR3, the DNA is TGCGCCAGCAGCTTCTGGGGCCAGAACACTGAAGCTTTCTTT.

V is TRBV9 and J is TRBJ2-3; D might be TRBD2 (6 bases). CDR1 and CDR2 from the germline V gene are SGDLS and YYNGEE. V gave up 2 bases and J gave up 2 bases, with 9 bases separating them. The CDR3 is 14 residues long. The CDR3 loop reads CASSVLASTDTQYF. In DNA, the CDR3 is TGTGCCAGCAGCGTGCTAGCGTCCACAGATACGCAGTATTTT.

The V call is TRBV2, the J call TRBJ2-3; 9 bases are a match to TRBD1. The CDR3 is 14 residues long. The J segment lost 7 bases and the V segment lost 3 bases, leaving 5 bases of the junction unmatched. Germline V gene sequence: CDR1 SNHLY, CDR2 FYNNEI. DNA for the CDR3: TGTGCCAGCAGTGAGGGGACAGGGACATATACGCAGTATTTT. Amino acids: CASSEGTGTYTQYF.

The V and J genes are TRBV7-9 and TRBJ2-3, with TRBD1 matching over 11 bases. The J segment lost 1 base and the V segment lost 5 bases, leaving 5 bases of the junction unmatched. This CDR3 has 16 residues. Germline values: CDR1 SEHNR, CDR2 FQNEAQ (reference sequence). The CDR3 here is CASSPGQGGGTDTQYF. The CDR3 DNA reads TGTGCCAGCAGCCCGGGACAGGGGGGGGGCACAGATACGCAGTATTTT. Supplemented by reference TRBV7-9 and TRBJ2-3, the full variable domain reads DTGVSQNPRHKITKRGQNVTFRCDPISEHNRLYWYRQTLGQGPEFLTYFQNEAQLEKSRLLSDRFSAERPKGSFSTLEIQRTEQGDSAMYLCASSPGQGGGTDTQYFGPGTRLTVL.

The V gene is TRBV29-1, the J gene TRBJ1-5; weak D call: TRBD1 (5 bases). Deletions cut 7 bases from V and 5 bases from J, with 15 bases between. The CDR3 consists of 13 residues. Germline loops: CDR1 SQVTM, CDR2 ANQGSEA. The CDR3 region is CSARVTSDQPQHF. CDR3 nucleotide sequence: TGCAGCGCCAGGGTCACCTCGGATCAGCCCCAGCATTTT. Variable domain in full (rest from reference TRBV29-1 and TRBJ1-5): SAVISQKPSRDICQRGTSLTIQCQVDSQVTMMFWYRQQPGQSLTLIATANQGSEATYESGFVIDKFPISRPNLTFSTLTVSNMSPEDSSIYLCSARVTSDQPQHFGDGTRLSIL.

This clone was counted a single time. The chain links TRBV11-3 to TRBJ2-2; unclear D gene. The CDR3 loop spans 18 amino acids. V lost 2 bases, J lost 6 bases, and 22 bases lay in between. Per germline, CDR1 SGHNT and CDR2 YENEEA. The CDR3 region is CASSLSLLGAREAGELFF. As DNA, the CDR3 is TGTGCCAGCAGCTTATCCCTCTTAGGCGCTAGAGAGGCCGGGGAGCTGTTTTTT.

The chain joins TRBV28 to TRBJ2-2; either TRBD1 or TRBD2 may fit D (6 bases each). The CDR3 is 15 amino acids. The V end lost 6 bases, the J end lost 6 bases, and 17 bases lay between the germline ends. Germline V gene data show CDR1 as MDHEN and CDR2 as SYDVKM. CDR3 protein: CASRVRGASAGELFF. CDR3 bases: TGTGCCAGCAGAGTTAGGGGGGCGTCGGCCGGGGAGCTGTTTTTT.

This chain joins TRBV10-2 and TRBJ1-3; D unclear. The length of the CDR3 is 17 residues. Germline values: CDR1 WSHSY, CDR2 SAAADI. Trimming stripped 1 base from V and 0 bases from J, with 13 bases between. The CDR3 spells CASSELGSGPSGNTIYF. CDR3 coding DNA: TGCGCCAGCAGTGAGTTGGGATCAGGTCCCTCTGGAAACACCATATATTTT.

The chain has TRBV5-1 and TRBJ2-2, with 8 bases that match TRBD2. The trim removed 1 base at V and 0 bases at J, leaving 8 bases unmatched. Germline V gene sequence: CDR1 SGHRS, CDR2 YFSETQ. CDR3 length: 18 residues. This CDR3 is CASSLWGREAANTGELFF. In DNA, the CDR3 is TGCGCCAGCAGCTTGTGGGGGCGGGAGGCCGCGAACACCGGGGAGCTGTTTTTT.

The genes are TRBV5-1 and TRBJ2-7; no firm D call. The germline CDR1 and CDR2 sequences are SGHRS and YFSETQ. V dropped 3 bases and J dropped 6 bases, with 7 bases sitting between them. The CDR3 consists of 11 residues. The CDR3 here is CASSWASEQYF. In nucleotides, the CDR3 is TGCGCCAGCAGCTGGGCGAGCGAGCAGTACTTC.

A word on this clone: An end of the junction differs from the germline gene, which may be a read error. The rearrangement uses TRBV29-1 and TRBJ2-5, with D tentatively TRBD1 or TRBD2 (5 bases each). This CDR3 is 12 amino acids long. Germline V gene lookup returns CDR1 SQVTM and CDR2 ANQGSEA. The CDR3 DNA follows: TGCGGCGTGGGGACCGCACAAGAGACCCAGTACTTC. Protein product: CGVGTAQETQYF.

The chain is built from TRBV28 and TRBJ1-4, with 7 bases fitting TRBD1. Germline-derived CDR1 and CDR2 are MDHEN and SYDVKM. The V segment lost 4 bases and the J segment 4 bases; nucleotides outside the gene matches: 12. This CDR3 comprises 17 residues. The CDR3 DNA follows: TGTGCCAGCAGTTGGGAATACAGGGGTCGAGTTAATGAAAAACTGTTTTTT. Its protein product is CASSWEYRGRVNEKLFF.

The genes are TRBV19 and TRBJ1-3, with no clear D. The CDR3 covers 14 residues. The V and J ends lost 3 bases and 3 bases respectively, with 9 bases between them. Germline values: CDR1 LNHDA, CDR2 SQIVND (reference sequence). The CDR3 reads CASSIGGSGNTIYF. The DNA of the CDR3 is TGTGCCAGTAGTATTGGTGGCAGTGGAAACACCATATATTTT.

The rearrangement uses TRBV28 and TRBJ1-4; D remains ambiguous. The CDR3 sequence is 15 residues long. V lost 6 bases to trimming and J lost 2 bases, with 13 bases between them. The germline gives CDR1 MDHEN, CDR2 SYDVKM. This chain's CDR3 is CASSPPGGTNEKLFF. In DNA form, the CDR3 reads TGTGCCAGCAGCCCCCCGGGTGGGACTAATGAAAAACTGTTTTTT. The variable domain in full, with the rest retrieved from reference TRBV28 and TRBJ1-4, is DVKVTQSSRYLVKRTGEKVFLECVQDMDHENMFWYRQDPGLGLRLIYFSYDVKMKEKGDIPEGYSVSREKKERFSLILESASTNQTSMYLCASSPPGGTNEKLFFGSGTQLSVL.

Points on this clone: A junction boundary mismatches the germline segment, possibly from a read error. This rearrangement joins TRBV6-1 to TRBJ2-5; D ambiguous. The CDR3 loop spans 13 amino acids. Germline CDR1 reads MNHNS; CDR2 reads SASEGT. The CDR3, as DNA: TGTGCCAGCAGTGAAGCGCTTCCGGCAGTGGGCAACTTC. It yields the protein CASSEALPAVGNF.

The chain carries TRBV4-1 and TRBJ1-4, with D perhaps TRBD1 (6 bases). The CDR3 consists of 17 residues. V lost 0 bases, J lost 8 bases, and 19 bases lay in between. Per germline, CDR1 MGHRA and CDR2 YSYEKL. As DNA, the CDR3 is TGCGCCAGCAGCCAAGATAGGTTGAGCAGGGGTATCGAAAAACTGTTTTTT. This codes for CASSQDRLSRGIEKLFF.

The chain links TRBV5-4 to TRBJ2-3; tentative D call: TRBD2 (6 bases). V lost 4 bases, J lost 0 bases, and 12 bases lay in between. The CDR3 loop spans 15 amino acids. Per germline, CDR1 SGHNT and CDR2 YYREEE (reference sequence). CDR3 bases: TGTGCCAGCAGCCCGGACGGGACTAGCACAGATACGCAGTATTTT. This codes for CASSPDGTSTDTQYF.

This chain uses TRBV5-1 with TRBJ1-4, with D uncertain. In germline, CDR1 is SGHRS, CDR2 YFSETQ. The V end was cut by 0 bases, the J end by 5 bases, with 11 bases between. This CDR3 comprises 15 residues. The CDR3 DNA reads TGCGCCAGCAGCTTGGAGGGCCAGCTAAATGAAAAACTGTTTTTT. Translating it yields CASSLEGQLNEKLFF.

This clone came up a few times. The chain links TRBV30 to TRBJ1-1; D not resolved. The CDR3 totals 14 residues. CDR1 GTSNPN and CDR2 SVGIG come from the germline V gene (reference sequence). V lost 2 bases and J 4 bases, leaving 14 bases between the germline ends. The CDR3 spells CAWSRSGRPTEAFF. DNA of the CDR3: TGTGCCTGGAGTAGGAGCGGGAGACCCACTGAAGCTTTCTTT.

V usage is TRBV5-6 and J usage is TRBJ2-2; 13 bases agree with TRBD2. The CDR3 totals 15 residues. The junction had 2 bases not matched to a gene; V was cut back by 2 bases and J by 7 bases. CDR1 is SGHDT, CDR2 YYEEEE, per germline. CDR3 in DNA: TGTGCCAGCAGCTTAGGACTAGCGGGAGTCGGGGAGCTGTTTTTT. It translates to CASSLGLAGVGELFF.